The following is a T cell receptor (beta chain) sequence with its context. Sequenced by immunoSEQ multiplex PCR; TCRdb stores in-frame clones only, minus some. The sample shows about 230,000 clones, approximately 84% of them seen only once. V shed 4 bases and J shed 7 bases, with 8 bases lying between them. This CDR3 contains 12 residues. CDR1 and CDR2 from the germline V gene are SGHNT and YYREEE (reference sequence). The data belong to a study of blood T cell repertoires in COVID-19. Study context: Acute-phase and convalescent COVID-19 samples originated in the United States, Italy and Spain.

Those who participated ranged in age from about 18 to 89 years and resided in under 25 US areas. This TCR derives from a man aged 18 to 29 who had recovered from COVID-19. The material sequenced was PBMCs or T cells enriched from blood (not recorded which). V is TRBV5-4 and J is TRBJ1-4; D gene uncertain. CDR3 bases: TGTGCCAGCAGCCCGGGAGGTGAAAAACTGTTTTTT. Translating gives CASSPGGEKLFF.